This T cell receptor (beta chain) was recorded in a study of blood T cell repertoires in COVID-19. Study overall: The samples span acute and convalescent COVID-19 from the United States, Italy and Spain.

Generated by immunoSEQ multiplex PCR, the TCRdb table keeps only in-frame clones and is missing some. This table has about 130,000 clones, roughly 86% appearing once. Germline CDR1 is MGHDK and CDR2 is SYGVNS. The CDR3 covers 18 residues. With V trimmed by 8 bases and J by 9 bases, 23 bases remained unmatched. V is TRBV25-1 and J is TRBJ1-5; 9 bases are a match to TRBD1. Input material: peripheral blood. The TCR was taken from a woman aged 60-70 years with acute or convalescent COVID-19. CDR3 sequence: CASRRDRVTPGYPLPQHF. The CDR3 region has the DNA TGTGCCAGCCGCCGGGACAGGGTAACCCCAGGATACCCTCTGCCCCAGCATTTT.